These 17 T cell receptor beta chains share one sample of origin, sequenced in a study of PD-1 blockade in classical Hodgkin lymphoma. Sequenced by immunoSEQ multiplex PCR; TCRdb stores in-frame clones only, minus some. The sample comprises under 60,000 clones, 65% to 85% of which are singletons, and 11% rests with the top ten. Patients all relapsed after autologous stem cell transplantation, and there was variation in brentuximab vedotin exposure. This sample comprised peripheral blood mononuclear cells (PBMCs), obtained at baseline. These TCRs come from a human donor with classical Hodgkin lymphoma.

This clone turned up a few times. This rearrangement joins TRBV9 to TRBJ2-1; 16 nucleotides agree with TRBD2. V lost 3 bases to trimming and J lost 2 bases; unmatched junction nucleotides: 11. The CDR3 is made up of 20 amino acids. The germline V gene encodes CDR1 SGDLS and CDR2 YYNGEE. The CDR3 is CASSAFPGLAGGYAYNEQFF. As DNA, the CDR3 is TGTGCCAGCAGCGCCTTTCCGGGACTAGCGGGAGGGTACGCCTACAATGAGCAGTTCTTC.

The table lists this clone with a few counts. The CDR3: CAWTRGGTVNTEAFF. The DNA for the CDR3 is TGTGCCTGGACACGAGGGGGGACTGTGAACACTGAAGCTTTCTTT. The J gene is TRBJ1-1, the V gene TRBV30; D is perhaps TRBD1 (6 bases). Trimming shortened V by 4 bases and J by 0 bases, and 15 bases separated the two germline ends. The CDR3 totals 15 residues. Per germline, CDR1 GTSNPN and CDR2 SVGIG (reference sequence).

The gene calls are TRBV25-1 and TRBJ1-1, with 9 bases aligning to TRBD1. V lost 5 bases and J lost 5; bases outside the gene matches: 6. Germline lookup yields CDR1 MGHDK and CDR2 SYGVNS. The CDR3 loop spans 14 amino acids. CDR3 bases: TGTGCCAGCAGTCTGGGACAGGGAAATACTGAAGCTTTCTTT. Amino acids: CASSLGQGNTEAFF. Full variable domain (missing parts from reference TRBV25-1 and TRBJ1-1): EADIYQTPRYLVIGTGKKITLECSQTMGHDKMYWYQQDPGMELHLIHYSYGVNSTEKGDLSSESTVSRIRTEHFPLTLESARPSHTSQYLCASSLGQGNTEAFFGQGTRLTVV.

The chain has TRBV11-1 and TRBJ2-5; unclear D gene. The V end lost 2 bases, the J end lost 4 bases, and 8 bases lay between the germline ends. Germline lookup yields CDR1 SGHAT and CDR2 FQDESV (reference sequence). The CDR3 length is 13 residues. The CDR3 loop reads CASSLNSLETQYF. In DNA form, the CDR3 reads TGTGCCAGCAGCTTAAATTCTTTAGAGACCCAGTACTTC.

V is TRBV7-9 and J is TRBJ1-2; no definite D call. The V gene's germline CDR1 is SEHNR and CDR2 FQNEAQ (reference sequence). CDR3 length: 14 amino acids. V was clipped by 3 bases and J by 1 base, with 9 bases between them. CDR3 in amino acids: CASSLGQNNYGYTF. CDR3 in DNA: TGTGCCAGCAGCTTGGGCCAGAATAACTATGGCTACACCTTC.

This chain uses TRBV25-1 with TRBJ2-3; D is perhaps TRBD1 (6 bases). Per germline, CDR1 MGHDK and CDR2 SYGVNS. This CDR3 contains 13 residues. The V end was cut by 5 bases, the J end by 5 bases, with 11 bases between. CDR3 loop: CASSPQGIDTQYF. As DNA, the CDR3 is TGTGCCAGCAGTCCACAGGGAATAGATACGCAGTATTTT.

The chain recombines TRBV7-8 with TRBJ1-1; D is unresolved. CDR3 length: 13 residues. Trimming took 2 bases from V and 8 from J, leaving 12 bases between them. Germline loops: CDR1 SGHVS, CDR2 FQNEAQ. The CDR3 DNA sequence: TGTGCCAGCAGCTTAAGGGTTAGACCCGAAGCTTTCTTT. Amino acid sequence: CASSLRVRPEAFF.

The genes are TRBV6-5 and TRBJ2-1, with a possible D match to TRBD1 (6 bases). Germline V gene sequence: CDR1 MNHEY, CDR2 SVGAGI. The CDR3 length is 13 residues. V was clipped by 0 bases and J by 11 bases, with 11 bases between them. DNA for the CDR3: TGTGCCAGCAGTTACTCGGGGACAAATAAGCAGTTCTTC. Translated: CASSYSGTNKQFF.

The chain joins TRBV7-3 to TRBJ1-1, with D hard to call. The CDR3 has 14 amino acids. CDR1 is SGHTA and CDR2 is FQGTGA in the germline V gene. Trimming removed 5 bases at V and 6 bases at J, with 16 bases between. CDR3 sequence reads: CASSLLAAASEAFF. DNA for the CDR3: TGTGCCAGCAGCCTCCTAGCGGCGGCGTCTGAAGCTTTCTTT.

V and J are TRBV7-3 and TRBJ1-4; D perhaps matches TRBD1 (5 bases). The V gene's germline CDR1 is SGHTA and CDR2 FQGTGA. The CDR3 is 16 amino acids. V was shortened by 1 base and J by 6 bases, with 15 bases between the two germline ends. This CDR3 reads CASSLSLVGGDEKLFF. CDR3 DNA: TGTGCCAGCAGCTTAAGTCTGGTGGGGGGTGATGAAAAACTGTTTTTT.

This rearrangement joins TRBV18 to TRBJ1-5; D may be TRBD1 (5 bases). CDR1 is KGHSH and CDR2 is LQKENI in the germline V gene. Trimming cost V 2 bases and J 8 bases, with 13 bases left between them. The CDR3 totals 14 residues. The CDR3 is CASSPNSGFEPQHF. CDR3 bases: TGTGCCAGCTCACCAAATTCAGGGTTTGAGCCCCAGCATTTT.

This clone was counted a single time. The chain employs TRBV30 and TRBJ2-7; D remains unclear. There are 13 residues in the CDR3. With 0 bases removed from V and 6 bases from J, the gap between germline ends came to 12 bases. CDR1 and CDR2 from the germline V gene are GTSNPN and SVGIG (reference sequence). CDR3 DNA sequence: TGTGCCTGGAGTGTACGAATGGGGTTCGAGCAGTACTTC. It is translated as CAWSVRMGFEQYF.

The CDR3 loop reads CASSLQGEITEAFF. CDR3 sequence (DNA): TGTGCCAGCAGCCTACAGGGGGAGATCACTGAAGCTTTCTTT. The J gene is TRBJ1-1, the V gene TRBV28; 8 nucleotides agree with TRBD1. V dropped 6 bases and J dropped 4; count of bases not matched to a gene: 7. The CDR3 loop spans 14 amino acids. Germline CDR1 MDHEN, CDR2 SYDVKM.

The J gene is TRBJ1-1, the V gene TRBV6-6, with a possible D match to TRBD1 (6 bases). This CDR3 is 13 amino acids long. V was trimmed by 8 bases and J by 1 base, leaving 11 bases between them. CDR1 and CDR2 (germline): MNHNY, SVGAGI (reference sequence). The DNA of the CDR3 is TGTGCCAGCCGTGACAGGCAGAACACTGAAGCTTTCTTT. Translated, it gives CASRDRQNTEAFF.

The rearrangement links TRBV2 to TRBJ2-1; TRBD2 aligns across 13 bases. Germline-derived CDR1 and CDR2 are SNHLY and FYNNEI. The V segment lost 6 bases and the J segment 8 bases; nucleotides outside the gene matches: 4. The CDR3 extends over 14 amino acids. CDR3 region: CASRGTSGNYEQFF. Written as DNA, the CDR3 is TGTGCCAGCAGAGGGACTAGCGGGAACTATGAGCAGTTCTTC.

The gene calls are TRBV6-6 and TRBJ2-7; D may be TRBD1 (5 bases). The germline V gene has CDR1 MNHNY and CDR2 SVGAGI (reference sequence). The CDR3 totals 15 residues. Trimming shortened V by 6 bases and J by 2 bases, and 17 bases separated the two germline ends. The CDR3 DNA reads TGTGCCAGCAGCACCTCAGACAGTTTCCCCTACGAGCAGTACTTC. It codes for CASSTSDSFPYEQYF.

This chain joins TRBV9 and TRBJ2-3; TRBD1 matches at 10 bases. J gave up 5 bases and V 4 bases, and 7 bases lay outside the gene matches. CDR3 length: 15 residues. Germline V CDR1 and CDR2: SGDLS, YYNGEE. The CDR3 DNA reads TGTGCCAGCAGCTTACGGGACAGGGGTGGAGATACGCAGTATTTT. This codes for CASSLRDRGGDTQYF.